The 23 T cell receptor beta chains below all came from one sample that was sequenced in a study of blood T cell repertoires in COVID-19. The assay was immunoSEQ multiplex PCR, and TCRdb's table has in-frame clones only and misses some. Of approximately 110,000 clones in the sample, approximately 90% were seen once. Sequencing was done on a sample of peripheral blood. The origin of the receptors is a man aged 50-59 years with COVID-19, enrolled during active disease.

The chain combines TRBV4-1 with TRBJ2-1, with 13 nucleotides matching TRBD2. Trimming at V came to 1 base and at J to 7 bases, leaving 19 bases not matched to a gene. This CDR3 is built from 21 residues. Germline lookup yields CDR1 MGHRA and CDR2 YSYEKL. The chain's CDR3 is CASSQGLQRLAGGNLGNEQFF. Here the CDR3 DNA reads TGCGCCAGCAGCCAAGGACTACAGCGACTAGCGGGAGGCAATCTGGGGAATGAGCAGTTCTTC.

V usage is TRBV6-5 and J usage is TRBJ2-3; 7 positions match TRBD2. This CDR3 is built from 16 residues. V gave up 0 bases and J gave up 0 bases; unmatched junction bases: 3. CDR1 and CDR2 (germline): MNHEY, SVGAGI. The CDR3 DNA reads as TGTGCCAGCAGTTACTCGTGGGGGGGAAGCACAGATACGCAGTATTTT. The encoded protein is CASSYSWGGSTDTQYF.

The V and J genes are TRBV27 and TRBJ2-1, with 10 bases lining up with TRBD2. The junction had 7 bases not matched to a gene; V was cut back by 3 bases and J by 8 bases. The germline V gene encodes CDR1 MNHEY and CDR2 SMNVEV (reference sequence). CDR3 size: 15 residues. Here the CDR3 DNA reads TGTGCCAGCAGTTTGGGGACTAGCGTTTGGGATGAGCAGTTCTTC. Residues: CASSLGTSVWDEQFF.

The chain has TRBV6-6 and TRBJ2-3; D is ambiguous. This CDR3 has 14 amino acids. V gave up 0 bases and J gave up 4 bases, with 8 bases separating them. CDR1 is MNHNY and CDR2 is SVGAGI in the germline V gene (reference sequence). The CDR3 spells CASSYSVAADTQYF. Written as DNA, the CDR3 is TGTGCCAGCAGTTACTCCGTGGCGGCAGATACGCAGTATTTT.

The chain combines TRBV3-1 (or the pseudogene TRBV3-2) with TRBJ2-1; 7 positions match TRBD2. V lost 4 bases, J lost 7 bases, and 7 bases stayed unmatched. The CDR3 is 14 amino acids. CDR1 and CDR2 from the germline V gene are LGHDT and YNNKEL (reference sequence). Here the CDR3 DNA reads TGTGCCAGCAGCCCCAAGGGACTATTAAATGAGCAGTTCTTC. This codes for CASSPKGLLNEQFF.

The chain joins TRBV4-1 to TRBJ2-7, with 7 bases lining up with TRBD2. Trimming cost V 0 bases and J 3 bases; bases outside gene matches: 8. This CDR3 region has 16 residues. The germline V gene has CDR1 MGHRA and CDR2 YSYEKL. Here the CDR3 DNA reads TGCGCCAGCAGCCAAGAGGGGGGGGGACTCTTCTACGAGCAGTACGTC. Amino acids: CASSQEGGGLFYEQYV.

The genes are TRBV7-8 and TRBJ2-3; 8 nucleotides line up with TRBD2. Per germline, CDR1 SGHVS and CDR2 FQNEAQ. The CDR3 is 17 amino acids. Trimming removed 2 bases from V and 0 bases from J; junction bases left unmatched: 7. CDR3 protein: CASSLLIAGSSTDTQYF. CDR3 coding DNA: TGTGCCAGCAGCTTACTTATAGCGGGATCTAGCACAGATACGCAGTATTTT. Full variable domain (outside the CDR3, taken from reference TRBV7-8 and TRBJ2-3): GAGVSQSPRYKVAKRGQDVALRCDPISGHVSLFWYQQALGQGPEFLTYFQNEAQLDKSGLPSDRFFAERPEGSVSTLKIQRTQQEDSAVYLCASSLLIAGSSTDTQYFGPGTRLTVL.

This clone occurred once. The V gene is TRBV29-1, the J gene TRBJ1-2; 8 bases line up with TRBD1. The germline V gene encodes CDR1 SQVTM and CDR2 ANQGSEA. This CDR3 spans 14 amino acids. Germline trimming cut 2 bases from V and 6 bases from J; bases unmatched to any gene: 8. The CDR3 coding sequence is TGCAGCGTTGAATGGGGACAGGACCCCCATGGCTACACCTTC. Translation: CSVEWGQDPHGYTF. The whole variable domain, remainder taken from reference TRBV29-1 and TRBJ1-2, is SAVISQKPSRDICQRGTSLTIQCQVDSQVTMMFWYRQQPGQSLTLIATANQGSEATYESGFVIDKFPISRPNLTFSTLTVSNMSPEDSSIYLCSVEWGQDPHGYTFGSGTRLTVV.

This CDR3 is CASSLSSGQGRSPLHF. The CDR3 region has the DNA TGTGCCAGCAGCTTATCATCGGGACAGGGTCGATCACCCCTCCACTTT. The V gene is TRBV7-6, the J gene TRBJ1-6, with 9 nucleotides matching TRBD1. Losses at the gene ends were 2 bases for V and 10 bases for J; bases not matched to a gene: 9. The V gene's germline CDR1 is SGHVS and CDR2 FNYEAQ. The CDR3 extends over 16 amino acids.

V gene TRBV6-6 combines with J gene TRBJ2-7; tentative D call: TRBD1 (8 bases). V shed 6 bases and J shed 4 bases, with 16 bases lying between them. This CDR3 comprises 14 residues. From germline, CDR1 is MNHNY and CDR2 SVGAGI (reference sequence). The DNA for the CDR3 is TGTGCCAGCAGCGGGGGGCGGGACAGGTACGAGCAGTACGTC. Protein sequence: CASSGGRDRYEQYV.

The V gene is TRBV28, the J gene TRBJ2-7, with TRBD2 matching over 9 bases. V shed 6 bases and J 9 bases; nucleotides not matched to a gene: 21. Per germline, CDR1 MDHEN and CDR2 SYDVKM. The CDR3 consists of 17 residues. Written as DNA, the CDR3 is TGTGCCAGCAGGGGCCGAGGGGGCGGGAGGGCCGTCCACGGGCAGTACTTC. Translating gives CASRGRGGGRAVHGQYF.

J is TRBJ1-4 and V is TRBV5-6; no definite D call. The germline V gene has CDR1 SGHDT and CDR2 YYEEEE. CDR3 length: 14 residues. V dropped 0 bases and J dropped 4 bases, with 7 bases sitting between them. In nucleotides, the CDR3 is TGTGCCAGCAGCTTGGCCCAGTTTAATGAAAAACTGTTTTTT. Its translation is CASSLAQFNEKLFF.

The chain combines TRBV28 with TRBJ1-2; the match to TRBD1 covers 8 bases. The germline gives CDR1 MDHEN, CDR2 SYDVKM. Trimming removed 4 bases from V and 6 bases from J; junction bases left unmatched: 10. This CDR3 region has 15 residues. The CDR3 nucleotides read TGTGCCAGCAGTTCCGAACTACAGGGGGGAAATGGCTACACCTTC. Its protein product is CASSSELQGGNGYTF.

The chain recombines TRBV6-6 with TRBJ2-7; 7 bases line up with TRBD2. The CDR3 has 12 residues. Germline V gives CDR1 MNHNY, CDR2 SVGAGI (reference sequence). CDR3 in amino acids: CASGAGLNEQYF. CDR3 bases: TGTGCGAGCGGGGCGGGGCTCAACGAGCAGTACTTC.

The chain uses TRBV4-2 and TRBJ2-7; D remains unclear. The V end lost 2 bases, the J end lost 0 bases, and 14 bases lay between the germline ends. Germline V gives CDR1 LGHNA, CDR2 YNFKEQ. CDR3 length equals 16 residues. The CDR3 protein is CASSQPPGGTSYEQYF. The CDR3, as DNA: TGTGCCAGCAGCCAACCCCCCGGCGGCACCTCCTACGAGCAGTACTTC.

The rearrangement uses TRBV27 and TRBJ2-5; TRBD2 agrees at 7 bases. Trimming at V came to 3 bases and at J to 0 bases, leaving 4 bases not matched to a gene. Looked up from germline, CDR1 is MNHEY and CDR2 is SMNVEV (reference sequence). The CDR3 loop spans 15 amino acids. The CDR3 reads CASSLSSGNQETQYF. CDR3 coding DNA: TGTGCCAGCAGTTTGTCGAGCGGGAACCAAGAGACCCAGTACTTC.

This clone came up once. The rearrangement joins TRBV2 to TRBJ1-5, with 7 bases aligning to TRBD1. This CDR3 spans 14 amino acids. Looked up from germline, CDR1 is SNHLY and CDR2 is FYNNEI. V was pared by 4 bases and J by 3 bases, with 3 bases of the junction left unmatched. CDR3 coding DNA: TGTGCCAGCAGTGGACAGGGCCTCAATCAGCCCCAGCATTTT. Protein: CASSGQGLNQPQHF.

This chain links TRBV5-6 with TRBJ2-6; 9 bases match TRBD1. V lost 3 bases and J lost 0; bases outside the gene matches: 4. The germline V gene encodes CDR1 SGHDT and CDR2 YYEEEE. This CDR3 is 17 amino acids long. CDR3 coding DNA: TGTGCCAGCAGCTCGACAGGGGGGCACTCTGGGGCCAACGTCCTGACTTTC. Translation: CASSSTGGHSGANVLTF.

The rearrangement links TRBV5-1 to TRBJ2-4, with 9 bases identical to TRBD1. Germline CDR1 is SGHRS and CDR2 is YFSETQ. Unmatched junction bases numbered 9, after V lost 6 bases and J lost 8 bases. The CDR3 is made up of 14 amino acids. Here the CDR3 DNA reads TGCGCCAGCAAAATGGGACAGGGTATCGACATTCAGTACTTC. The encoded protein is CASKMGQGIDIQYF.

The CDR3 region is CASSKGATGELFF. CDR3 in DNA: TGTGCCAGTAGTAAGGGGGCAACCGGGGAGCTGTTTTTT. The V gene is TRBV19, the J gene TRBJ2-2; 7 bases line up with TRBD1. The CDR3 loop spans 13 amino acids. Germline CDR1 LNHDA, CDR2 SQIVND (reference sequence). With 4 bases clipped from V and 5 bases from J, the junction kept 1 base outside the gene matches.

This clone is a singleton in its sample. The CDR3 is CASSHDRIAEAFF. CDR3 in DNA: TGTGCCAGCAGCCATGACAGGATCGCTGAAGCTTTCTTT. The chain is built from TRBV11-1 and TRBJ1-1; tentative D call: TRBD1 (6 bases). The CDR3 is 13 amino acids. Germline CDR1 is SGHAT and CDR2 is FQDESV (reference sequence). V lost 5 bases, J lost 6 bases, and 13 bases lay in between.

The V and J genes are TRBV28 and TRBJ2-7, with 9 bases that match TRBD1. Trimming took 6 bases from V and 5 from J; bases not matched to a gene: 8. CDR3 size: 14 residues. CDR1 is MDHEN, CDR2 SYDVKM, per germline. The CDR3 here is CASRAPGQGNEQYF. Written as DNA, the CDR3 is TGTGCCAGCAGGGCTCCGGGACAGGGAAACGAGCAGTACTTC.

V usage is TRBV30 and J usage is TRBJ1-4, with 7 bases identical to TRBD1. Looked up from germline, CDR1 is GTSNPN and CDR2 is SVGIG (reference sequence). The CDR3 is made up of 15 amino acids. The J segment lost 10 bases and the V segment lost 2 bases, leaving 13 bases of the junction unmatched. CDR3 sequence: CAWSLNEGARGKLFF. CDR3 coding DNA: TGTGCCTGGAGTCTCAACGAGGGGGCTCGGGGAAAACTGTTTTTT.